The clone carrying this T cell receptor (beta chain) was recorded many times. The data were taken from a study of T-cell reconstitution after alpha-beta-depleted transplantation in children. As it was prepared, the TCRbeta library received unique molecular identifiers. TCRdb independently ran MiXCR on the PCR reads; one entry per CDR3 protein. The repertoire holds approximately 640,000 distinct CDR3 sequences, with approximately 16% as singletons. CDR1 is DFQATT and CDR2 is SNEGSKA in the germline V gene (reference sequence). The V and J ends lost 0 bases and 3 bases, in that order; junction bases with no gene match: 6. The CDR3 runs to 15 residues.

This sequence originates from a human donor who donated a stem cell graft to a child with acute myeloid leukemia. The rearrangement joins TRBV20-1 to TRBJ1-1; 8 nucleotides line up with TRBD1. This material consisted of PBMCs from the stem cell graft donor, taken from the stem cell graft. CDR3 amino acids: CSARDAQTGDTEAFF. In nucleotides, the CDR3 is TGCAGTGCTAGAGATGCCCAGACAGGGGACACTGAAGCTTTCTTT.